This T cell receptor beta chain emerged from a study of cytotoxic CD8 clonotypes in ibrutinib-treated CLL (dated by TCRdb to 2020 to 2023). As for the study more broadly: The cohort had 11 relapsed/refractory and roughly 14 treatment-naive patients; roughly 17 were IGHV unmutated. Partial responses were observed in roughly 24 patients and complete responses in 2; after a median follow-up of 68 months, remission was maintained in roughly 15 patients and progression was observed in about twelve. Longitudinal samples were obtainable from about 30% of the 86 participants in the trial. Samples averaged approximately 260,000 productive templates and tens of thousands of productive rearrangements. Cryopreserved peripheral blood mononuclear cells were collected before treatment, at response, and at either disease progression or sustained remission. Every sample from remission and from progressive disease was obtained while the patients were still on ibrutinib. The response samples were drawn at a median of roughly twelve months into treatment, with a range of about 6 to 36 months.

Study-wide findings and limitations: Baseline clonality was found to be higher than that of age-matched healthy donors and was strongly correlated with circulating CD8+ T-cell counts. Sampling times were not matched between sustained-remission and progressing patients, and lymph node repertoires were not studied. At ibrutinib response clonality went up, during sustained remission it held steady, and at progression it dropped back toward baseline. Public clonotypes were rare and either contracted or stayed stable during treatment, and the rise in clonality at ibrutinib response reflected the expansion of private clonotypes.

To note about this clone: Its antigen remains undetermined. The record has no base qualities; no much larger clone is one base away.

The time point label here, explained by the study, means: progressive disease on ibrutinib. Roughly 2 micrograms of genomic DNA were extracted from cryopreserved PBMCs for TCR beta library preparation. Longitudinal blood samples from CLL patients on ibrutinib monotherapy underwent high-throughput TCR beta sequencing. The patients were enrolled in a single-center, open-label phase 2 trial of ibrutinib monotherapy. Each clonotype received, on average, about 10x coverage in deep resolution sequencing performed on a MiSeq, where the target depth lay between 1 in 1 million and 1 in 200,000 T cells. TCR beta libraries were generated with the immunoSEQ hsTCRB Kit. In the paper's pipeline: ImmunoSEQ Data Assistant and ImmunoSEQ Analyzer were used for data analysis, and V, D and J genes were assigned according to IMGT definitions. Clonality, which ranges from 0 to 1, was calculated by subtracting the normalized Shannon entropy of productive rearrangement frequencies from one. Only overrepresented clonotypes making up at least 0.05% of each patient's repertoire were included in the public clonotype analysis. About 13 age-matched healthy donor repertoires from immuneACCESS were used as controls for clonality. In its TCRdb copy, this immuneACCESS table keeps in-frame sequences only and misses some clones. Where compared with another copy, unresolved V genes explain less than half of these, and the others have no known cause. D and trimming come from the DNA, and the V and J calls and clone size come from that table. The sample data list fewer than 12,000 clones, and 70% to 80% of these were observed just once. Around 16% of the sample lies in the top ten.

The sequences come from PBMCs, collected at disease progression, from a patient treated with ibrutinib. The sequence derives from a human donor with chronic lymphocytic leukemia.

The bases read TGTGCCAGCACCGAGGGCGGTAGGGGCTACACCTTC. Its coded protein is CASTEGGRGYTF. The chain is made from TRBV6-1 and TRBJ1-2, with no reliable assignment of the D segment. V lost 7 bases and J lost 8 bases; the stretch between them is 14 bases long. The germline V gene supplies CDR1 MNHNS and CDR2 SASEGT. The CDR3 contains 12 residues, cysteine and phenylalanine counted. The sequence is cut down to CDR3 DNA, 36 bases in frame from base 1.